Below, one TCR beta chain is given with its context. Methods used by the authors: The authors estimated nucleated cell counts from reference gene primer amplification. Only in-frame clones appear in the TCRdb table, and some are missing; sequencing was by immunoSEQ multiplex PCR. V, J and clone size are those of that table, while D and trimming were read from the DNA. The top ten clones hold 20% to 25% of a sample with approximately 50,000 clones, 86% of them seen once. These data belong to a study of blood T cell repertoires in COVID-19. Study summary: The cDNA or gDNA used as material had been derived from T cells, B-cell-depleted T cells, or PBMCs.

The ends were cut back, 1 base at V and 0 bases at J, with 17 bases in the middle. CDR1 is SGHRS, CDR2 YFSETQ, per germline. This CDR3 spans 18 amino acids. The sample taken for sequencing was peripheral blood. This clonotype was sampled from a woman of 80 years or more with acute or convalescent COVID-19. V usage is TRBV5-1 and J usage is TRBJ1-3, with D perhaps matching TRBD1 (6 bases). For the CDR3, the DNA is TGCGCCAGCAGCTTGAAACAGGGTTCCCAGATCTCTGGAAACACCATATATTTT. Residues: CASSLKQGSQISGNTIYF.